These 2 T cell receptor beta chains were all obtained from the same sample, sequenced in a study of PD-1 blockade in classical Hodgkin lymphoma. Sequenced by immunoSEQ multiplex PCR; TCRdb stores in-frame clones only, minus some. Of about 40,000 clones listed, approximately 69% are singletons. Every patient relapsed after autologous stem cell transplantation, and brentuximab vedotin exposure varied. Source: peripheral blood mononuclear cells (PBMCs), taken before the second cycle of nivolumab. The receptors were gathered from a human donor with classical Hodgkin lymphoma.

The V call is TRBV7-2, the J call TRBJ1-1, with 10 bases aligning to TRBD1. With 5 bases clipped from V and 5 bases from J, the junction kept 8 bases outside the gene matches. The CDR3 has 15 amino acids. The germline V gene encodes CDR1 SGHTA and CDR2 FQGNSA. The CDR3: CASSPQGQGLTEAFF. The DNA for the CDR3 is TGTGCCAGCAGCCCCCAGGGACAGGGGTTAACTGAAGCTTTCTTT.

The sample holds one count of this clone. The rearrangement joins TRBV30 to TRBJ1-4; D is possibly TRBD1 (5 bases). Germline V gene data show CDR1 as GTSNPN and CDR2 as SVGIG (reference sequence). Trimming took off 4 bases at V and 10 bases at J, with 13 bases between the two ends. There are 12 residues in the CDR3. DNA for the CDR3: TGTGCCTGGACCTCAGGGTTGGGAAAACTGTTTTTT. It codes for CAWTSGLGKLFF.